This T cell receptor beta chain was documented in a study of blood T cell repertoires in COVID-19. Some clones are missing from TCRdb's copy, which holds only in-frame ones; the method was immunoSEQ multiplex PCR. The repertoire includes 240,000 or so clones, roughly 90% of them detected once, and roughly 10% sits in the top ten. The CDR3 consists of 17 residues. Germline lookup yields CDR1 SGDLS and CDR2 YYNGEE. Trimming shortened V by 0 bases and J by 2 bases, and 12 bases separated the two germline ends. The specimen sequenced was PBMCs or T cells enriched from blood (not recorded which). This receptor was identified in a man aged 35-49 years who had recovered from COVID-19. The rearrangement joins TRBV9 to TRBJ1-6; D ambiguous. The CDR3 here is CASSVGKGGTYNSPLHF. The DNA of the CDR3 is TGTGCCAGCAGCGTAGGTAAGGGAGGGACCTATAATTCACCCCTCCACTTT.